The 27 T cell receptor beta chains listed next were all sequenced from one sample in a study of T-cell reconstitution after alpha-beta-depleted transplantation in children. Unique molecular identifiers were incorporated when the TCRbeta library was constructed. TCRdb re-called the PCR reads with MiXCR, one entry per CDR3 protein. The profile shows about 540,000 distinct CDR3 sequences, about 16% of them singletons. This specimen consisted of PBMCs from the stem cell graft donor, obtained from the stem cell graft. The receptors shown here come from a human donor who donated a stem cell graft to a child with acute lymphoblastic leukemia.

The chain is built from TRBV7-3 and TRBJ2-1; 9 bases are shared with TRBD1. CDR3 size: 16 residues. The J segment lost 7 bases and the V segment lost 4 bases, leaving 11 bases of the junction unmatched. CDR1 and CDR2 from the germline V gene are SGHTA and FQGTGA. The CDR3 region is CASSSHLGQGNNEQFF. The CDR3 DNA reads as TGTGCCAGCAGCTCACATTTGGGACAGGGAAATAATGAGCAGTTCTTC.

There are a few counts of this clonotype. This chain's CDR3 is CATSRGLAVGTGELFF. In DNA, the CDR3 is TGTGCCACCAGCAGAGGACTAGCGGTGGGAACCGGGGAGCTGTTTTTT. The V call is TRBV15, the J call TRBJ2-2, with TRBD2 matching over 9 bases. The CDR3 sequence is 16 residues long. CDR1 is LNHNV, CDR2 YYDKDF, per germline (reference sequence). Losses at the gene ends were 1 base for V and 5 bases for J; bases not matched to a gene: 5. Full variable domain (outside the CDR3, taken from reference TRBV15 and TRBJ2-2): DAMVIQNPRYQVTQFGKPVTLSCSQTLNHNVMYWYQQKSSQAPKLLFHYYDKDFNNEADTPDNFQSRRPNTSFCFLDIRSPGLGDTAMYLCATSRGLAVGTGELFFGEGSRLTVL.

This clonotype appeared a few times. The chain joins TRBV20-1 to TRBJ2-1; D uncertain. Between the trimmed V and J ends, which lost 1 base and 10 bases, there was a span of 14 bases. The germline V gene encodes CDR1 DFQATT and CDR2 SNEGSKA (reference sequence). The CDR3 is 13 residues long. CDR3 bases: TGCAGTGCTAGAGGGTACCTTAATGTCGAGCAGTTCTTC. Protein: CSARGYLNVEQFF.

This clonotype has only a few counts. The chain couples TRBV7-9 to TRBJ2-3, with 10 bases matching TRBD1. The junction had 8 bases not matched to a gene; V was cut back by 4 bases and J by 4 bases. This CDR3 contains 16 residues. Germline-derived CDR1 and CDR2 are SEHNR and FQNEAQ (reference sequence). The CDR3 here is CASSSTGGAVSDTQYF. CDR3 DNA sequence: TGTGCCAGCAGCTCGACAGGGGGCGCAGTATCAGATACGCAGTATTTT.

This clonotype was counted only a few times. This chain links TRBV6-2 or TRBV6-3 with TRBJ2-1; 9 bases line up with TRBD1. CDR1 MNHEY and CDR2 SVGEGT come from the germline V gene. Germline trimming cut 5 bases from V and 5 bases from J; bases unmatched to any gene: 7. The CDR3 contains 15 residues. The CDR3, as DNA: TGTGCCAGCAGTCTGGACAGGGGATATGACAATGAGCAGTTCTTC. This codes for CASSLDRGYDNEQFF.

The CDR3 region has the DNA TGTGCCAGCAGTCTAGGACTAGCGGGAGCTACGCAGTATTTT. This translates into CASSLGLAGATQYF. The chain is built from TRBV27 and TRBJ2-3, with TRBD2 matching 13 bases. With V trimmed by 5 bases and J by 8 bases, 4 bases remained unmatched. CDR3 size: 14 residues. CDR1 is MNHEY and CDR2 is SMNVEV in the germline V gene (reference sequence).

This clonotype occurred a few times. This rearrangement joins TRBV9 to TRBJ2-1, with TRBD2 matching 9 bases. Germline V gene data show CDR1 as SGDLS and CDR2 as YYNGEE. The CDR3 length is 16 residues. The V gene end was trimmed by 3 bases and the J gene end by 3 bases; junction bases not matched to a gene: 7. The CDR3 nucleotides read TGTGCCAGCAGCGCCTCCGGAGCGGGAGGCTACAATGAGCAGTTCTTC. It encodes CASSASGAGGYNEQFF.

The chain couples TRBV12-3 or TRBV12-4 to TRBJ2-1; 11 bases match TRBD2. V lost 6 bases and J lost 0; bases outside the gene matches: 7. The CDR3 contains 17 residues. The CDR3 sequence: CASSGGLAAFSYNEQFF. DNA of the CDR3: TGTGCCAGCAGCGGGGGACTAGCGGCGTTCTCCTACAATGAGCAGTTCTTC.

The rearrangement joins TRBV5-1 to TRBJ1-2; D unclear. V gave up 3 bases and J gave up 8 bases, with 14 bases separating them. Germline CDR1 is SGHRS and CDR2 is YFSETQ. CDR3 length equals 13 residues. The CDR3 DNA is TGCGCCAGCAGCTACGATGTTCCGGCCGGCTACACCTTC. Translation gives CASSYDVPAGYTF.

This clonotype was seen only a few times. The DNA for the CDR3 is TGCAGCGTTGCCAAGGGTGGGTACACTGAAGCTTTCTTT. It codes for CSVAKGGYTEAFF. The genes are TRBV29-1 and TRBJ1-1; D call uncertain. The CDR3 has 13 amino acids. Germline V gene sequence: CDR1 SQVTM, CDR2 ANQGSEA. Trimming stripped 4 bases from V and 3 bases from J, with 12 bases between.

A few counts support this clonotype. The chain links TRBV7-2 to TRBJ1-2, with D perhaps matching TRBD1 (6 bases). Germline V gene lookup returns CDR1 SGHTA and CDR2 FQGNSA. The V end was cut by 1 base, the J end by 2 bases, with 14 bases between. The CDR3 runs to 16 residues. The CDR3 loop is CASSLEGGLANYGYTF. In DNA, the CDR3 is TGTGCCAGCAGCTTAGAGGGGGGGCTGGCCAACTATGGCTACACCTTC.

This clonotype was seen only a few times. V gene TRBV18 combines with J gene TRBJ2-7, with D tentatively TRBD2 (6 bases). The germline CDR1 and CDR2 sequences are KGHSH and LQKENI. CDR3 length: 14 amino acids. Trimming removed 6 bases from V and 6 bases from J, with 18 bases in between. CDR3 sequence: CASSHGGPRTEQYF. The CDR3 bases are TGTGCCAGCTCGCACGGGGGACCGCGTACCGAGCAGTACTTC.

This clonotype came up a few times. The CDR3 loop reads CASSLDAGTDTQYF. The CDR3 coding sequence is TGCGCCAGCAGCTTGGATGCGGGCACAGATACGCAGTATTTT. V usage is TRBV5-1 and J usage is TRBJ2-3; D call uncertain. Germline lookup yields CDR1 SGHRS and CDR2 YFSETQ. The ends were cut back, 0 bases at V and 1 base at J, with 6 bases in the middle. The CDR3 consists of 14 residues.

The CDR3: CASATSGYEQYF. CDR3 nucleotides: TGTGCCAGCGCGACTAGCGGCTACGAGCAGTACTTC. The chain couples TRBV7-9 to TRBJ2-7; 9 bases fit TRBD2. The germline gives CDR1 SEHNR, CDR2 FQNEAQ (reference sequence). The CDR3 runs 12 residues. The ends lost 8 bases at V and 3 bases at J; junction bases unmatched: 2.

CDR3 sequence reads: CSARRDSEKLFF. CDR3 DNA sequence: TGCAGTGCTAGGCGGGACAGTGAAAAACTGTTTTTT. V usage is TRBV20-1 and J usage is TRBJ1-4; 7 positions agree with TRBD1. Germline values: CDR1 DFQATT, CDR2 SNEGSKA (reference sequence). There are 12 residues in the CDR3. The V segment lost 3 bases and the J segment 7 bases; nucleotides outside the gene matches: 2.

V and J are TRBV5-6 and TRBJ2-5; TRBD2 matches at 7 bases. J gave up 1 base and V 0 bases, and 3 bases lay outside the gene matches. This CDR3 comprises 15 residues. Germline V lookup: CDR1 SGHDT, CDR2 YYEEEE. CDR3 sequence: CASSLVGGAQETQYF. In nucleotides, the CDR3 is TGTGCCAGCAGCTTGGTGGGAGGGGCCCAAGAGACCCAGTACTTC.

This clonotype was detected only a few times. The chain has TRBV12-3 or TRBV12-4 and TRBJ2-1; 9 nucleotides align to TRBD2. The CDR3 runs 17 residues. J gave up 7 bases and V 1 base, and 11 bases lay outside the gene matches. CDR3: CASSLVTLAGPRNEQFF. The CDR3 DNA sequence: TGTGCCAGCAGTTTAGTGACTCTAGCGGGACCGAGAAATGAGCAGTTCTTC.

The CDR3, as DNA: TGTGCCAGCAGTTTAGACTGGGGGCGGTTTGCCAAAAACATTCAGTACTTC. Translating it yields CASSLDWGRFAKNIQYF. V usage is TRBV12-3 or TRBV12-4 and J usage is TRBJ2-4; tentative D call: TRBD1 (6 bases). The CDR3 is made up of 17 amino acids. The V end was cut by 1 base, the J end by 1 base, with 14 bases between.

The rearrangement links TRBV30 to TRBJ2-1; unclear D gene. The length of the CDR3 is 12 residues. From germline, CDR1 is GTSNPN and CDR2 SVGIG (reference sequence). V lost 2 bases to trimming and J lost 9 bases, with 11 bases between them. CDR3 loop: CAWSPHGGEQFF. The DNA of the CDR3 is TGTGCCTGGAGTCCCCATGGCGGTGAGCAGTTCTTC.

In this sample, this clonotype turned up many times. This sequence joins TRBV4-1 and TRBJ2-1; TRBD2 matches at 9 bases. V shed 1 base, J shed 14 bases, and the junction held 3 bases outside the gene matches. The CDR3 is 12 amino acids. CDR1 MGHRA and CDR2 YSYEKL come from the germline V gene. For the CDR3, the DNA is TGCGCCAGCAGCCAAGGTGGCGGGAGGGAGTTCTTC. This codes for CASSQGGGREFF.

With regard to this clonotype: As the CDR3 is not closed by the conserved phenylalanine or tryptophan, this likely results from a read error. CDR3 amino acids: CSVEDPGTGGSYEQYL. The CDR3 nucleotides are TGCAGCGTTGAAGATCCTGGGACAGGGGGCTCCTACGAGCAGTACTTG. The chain couples TRBV29-1 to TRBJ2-7, with 11 bases lining up with TRBD1. With 0 bases clipped from V and 0 bases from J, the junction kept 4 bases outside the gene matches. The CDR3 runs to 16 residues. CDR1 and CDR2 from the germline V gene are SQVTM and ANQGSEA.

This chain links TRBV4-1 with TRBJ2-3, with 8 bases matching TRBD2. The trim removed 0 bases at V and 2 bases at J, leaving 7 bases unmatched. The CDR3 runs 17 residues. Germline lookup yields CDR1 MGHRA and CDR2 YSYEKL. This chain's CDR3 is CASSQDTVAGTTDTQYF. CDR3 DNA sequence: TGCGCCAGCAGCCAAGATACGGTAGCGGGGACCACAGATACGCAGTATTTT.

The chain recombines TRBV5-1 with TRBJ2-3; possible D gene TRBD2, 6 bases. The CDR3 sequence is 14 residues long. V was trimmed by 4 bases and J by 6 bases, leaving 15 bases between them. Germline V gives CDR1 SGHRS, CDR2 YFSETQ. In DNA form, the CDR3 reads TGCGCCAGCAGCAGCGGGTGGGGTGAGGATACGCAGTATTTT. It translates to CASSSGWGEDTQYF. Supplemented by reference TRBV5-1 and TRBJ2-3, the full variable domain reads KAGVTQTPRYLIKTRGQQVTLSCSPISGHRSVSWYQQTPGQGLQFLFEYFSETQRNKGNFPGRFSGRQFSNSRSEMNVSTLELGDSALYLCASSSGWGEDTQYFGPGTRLTVL.

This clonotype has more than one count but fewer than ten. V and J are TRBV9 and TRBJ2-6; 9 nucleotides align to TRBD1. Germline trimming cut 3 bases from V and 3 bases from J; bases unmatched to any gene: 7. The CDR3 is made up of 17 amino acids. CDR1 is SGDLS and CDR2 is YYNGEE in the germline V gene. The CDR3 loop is CASSARDRVVGANVLTF. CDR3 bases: TGTGCCAGCAGCGCCCGGGACAGGGTGGTTGGGGCCAACGTCCTGACTTTC.

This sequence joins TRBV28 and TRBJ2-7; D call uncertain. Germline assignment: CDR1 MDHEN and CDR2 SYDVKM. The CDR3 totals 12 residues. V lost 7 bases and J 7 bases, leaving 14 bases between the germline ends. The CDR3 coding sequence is TGTGCCAGCACGACTGAGTGGAGTGAGCAGTACTTC. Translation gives CASTTEWSEQYF. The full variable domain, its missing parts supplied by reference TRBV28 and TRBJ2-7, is DVKVTQSSRYLVKRTGEKVFLECVQDMDHENMFWYRQDPGLGLRLIYFSYDVKMKEKGDIPEGYSVSREKKERFSLILESASTNQTSMYLCASTTEWSEQYFGPGTRLTVT.

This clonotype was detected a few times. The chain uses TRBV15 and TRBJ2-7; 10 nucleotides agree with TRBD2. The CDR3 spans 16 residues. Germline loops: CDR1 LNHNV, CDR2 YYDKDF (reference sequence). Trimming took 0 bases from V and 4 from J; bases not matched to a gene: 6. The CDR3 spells CATSREKVAGGYEQYF. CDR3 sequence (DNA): TGTGCCACCAGCAGAGAAAAGGTAGCGGGGGGATACGAGCAGTACTTC.

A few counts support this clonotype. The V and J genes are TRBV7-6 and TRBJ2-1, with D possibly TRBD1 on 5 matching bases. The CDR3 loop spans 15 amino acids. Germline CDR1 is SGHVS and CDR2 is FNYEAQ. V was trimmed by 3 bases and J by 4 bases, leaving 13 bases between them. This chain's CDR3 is CASSLESTVYNEQFF. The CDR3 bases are TGTGCCAGCAGCTTGGAATCGACAGTGTACAATGAGCAGTTCTTC.